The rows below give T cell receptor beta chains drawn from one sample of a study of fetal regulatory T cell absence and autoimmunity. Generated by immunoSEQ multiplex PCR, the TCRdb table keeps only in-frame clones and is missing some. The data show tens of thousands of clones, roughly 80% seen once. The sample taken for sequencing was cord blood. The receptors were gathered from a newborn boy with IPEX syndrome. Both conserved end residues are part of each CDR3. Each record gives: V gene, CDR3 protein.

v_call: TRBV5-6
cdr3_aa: CASSLGWGAYSPLHF

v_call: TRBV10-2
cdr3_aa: CASSELSWWSNQPQHF

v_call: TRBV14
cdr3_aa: CASNFAGENEQFF

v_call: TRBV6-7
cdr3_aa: CASSLRLAGVFVTKNIQYF

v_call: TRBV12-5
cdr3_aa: CASGLDNSYEQYF

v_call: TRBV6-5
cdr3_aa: CASSRTGWAGELFF

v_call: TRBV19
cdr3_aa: CASSIRGSGASSYNEQFF

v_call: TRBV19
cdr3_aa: CASSIRDRLYEQYF

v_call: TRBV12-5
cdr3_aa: CASGLTPGFMRYNEQFF

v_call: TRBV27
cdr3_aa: CASSGLAYGANVLTF

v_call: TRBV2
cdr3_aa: CASSTETSPLTDTQYF

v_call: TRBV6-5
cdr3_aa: CASRIDRGQNYGYTF

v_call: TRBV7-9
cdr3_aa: CASSLDSGGSNYGYTF

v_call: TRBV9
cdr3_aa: CASSVDWQDNEQFF

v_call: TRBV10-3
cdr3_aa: CAISDFRDSLYNEQFF

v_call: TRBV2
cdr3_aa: CASKASRLAEHYNEQFF